The rows below give T cell receptor beta chains drawn from one sample of a study of shared clonotypes between healthy human individuals. The data were produced by immunoSEQ multiplex PCR, yet TCRdb's version contains in-frame clones alone and is incomplete. The table includes 600,000 or so clones, 85% to 95% detected once. The sample consisted of naive CD8+ T cells sorted from blood. The source is a woman in her 30s in good health. Each CDR3 is given with its conserved first and last residue. The D gene is left open where the match is weak. Clone size is not always given. Where it is, it says once, few, many or a class for expanded clones.

j_gene	d_gene	abundance	v_gene	CDR3nt	CDR3aa
TRBJ2-1	TRBD2	-	TRBV2	TGTGCCAGCAGTGAACTTAGCGGGTGGCAGGAGAACTACAATGAGCAGTTCTTC	CASSELSGWQENYNEQFF
TRBJ2-7	TRBD2	-	TRBV7-2	TGTGCCAGCAGCACCGGACTAGCGAGCCCCTACGAGCAGTACTTC	CASSTGLASPYEQYF
TRBJ1-3	-	-	TRBV28	TGTGCCAGCAGTTTACAGAGGACAGGAAACACCATATATTTT	CASSLQRTGNTIYF
TRBJ2-2	-	-	TRBV30	TGTGCCTGGAGTGTAGGGGTACTGGACACCGGGGAGCTGTTTTTT	CAWSVGVLDTGELFF
TRBJ2-1	-	-	TRBV7-9	TGTGCCAGCAGCTTAGCGCCAGCAGACAATGAGCAGTTCTTC	CASSLAPADNEQFF
TRBJ2-7	-	-	TRBV5-1	TGCGCCAGCAGCTTCTCCTTCCGGTCAGGGGTTGACGAGCAGTACTTC	CASSFSFRSGVDEQYF
TRBJ1-1	-	-	TRBV29-1	TGCAGCGTCGCCGGTGGCACCCGGAACACTGAAGCTTTCTTT	CSVAGGTRNTEAFF
TRBJ1-1	-	-	TRBV29-1	TGCAGCGCCCTGGGGGGGCAGTACACTGAAGCTTTCTTT	CSALGGQYTEAFF
TRBJ2-7	-	-	TRBV13	TGTGCCAGCAGCTTTAACAGGGCTGGAGAGCAGTACTTC	CASSFNRAGEQYF
TRBJ2-7	-	few	TRBV19	TGTGCCAGTAGTATAGGCTACGAGCAGTACTTC	CASSIGYEQYF
TRBJ2-7	-	-	TRBV28	TGTGCCAGCAGTTTTGGAGGGGCCCCATCCTACGAGCAGTACTTC	CASSFGGAPSYEQYF
TRBJ2-7	TRBD2	-	TRBV14	TGTGCCAGCAGCCACCCACCAAATAGCGGGAGGGCCTACGAGCAGTACTTC	CASSHPPNSGRAYEQYF
TRBJ2-2	-	-	TRBV7-9	TGTGCCTGCCCTTGGGTGGCCGGGGAGCTGTTTTTT	CACPWVAGELFF
TRBJ2-3	TRBD2	-	TRBV9	TGTGCCAGCAGCGTAGCCTGGACTAGCGGAGGCACAGATACGCAGTATTTT	CASSVAWTSGGTDTQYF
TRBJ1-6	-	once	TRBV28	TGTGCCAGCAGTTTCCGCTATAATTCACCCCTCCACTTT	CASSFRYNSPLHF
TRBJ1-3	TRBD1	-	TRBV28	TGTGCCAGCAGTTCACTCCCTGGACAGGGGATCTCTGGAAACACCATATATTTT	CASSSLPGQGISGNTIYF
TRBJ2-1	-	-	TRBV15	TGTGCCACCAGCCGGGGTATCTACAATGAGCAGTTCTTC	CATSRGIYNEQFF
TRBJ2-3	-	-	TRBV7-6	TGTGCCAGCAGCTTAGCGATCAGCGGGTTGTACACAGATACGCAGTATTTT	CASSLAISGLYTDTQYF
TRBJ1-2	-	-	TRBV4-1	TGCGCCAGCAGCCAAGTTGGAAGCTATGGCTACACCTTC	CASSQVGSYGYTF
TRBJ2-2	-	-	TRBV11-2	TGTGCCAGCAGCTTAGGCGGGCAGTTGCTGTTTTTT	CASSLGGQLLFF
TRBJ2-7	-	-	TRBV19	TGTGCCAGTAGTAACGAGCGGGCCTACGAGCAGTACTTC	CASSNERAYEQYF
TRBJ2-1	TRBD2	-	TRBV6-6	TGTGCCAGCAGGCTAGCGGGGCCTTACAATGAGCAGTTCTTC	CASRLAGPYNEQFF
TRBJ2-7	-	-	TRBV28	TGTGCCAGCAGTTTTGAGCCGGGCAGGGGAAGCCCCTACGAGCAGTACTTC	CASSFEPGRGSPYEQYF
TRBJ2-7	-	-	TRBV11-2	TGTGCCAGCAGCTTGGGCAGTTACTCCTACGAGCAGTACTTC	CASSLGSYSYEQYF
TRBJ2-7	TRBD2	-	TRBV13	TGTGCCAGCAGCGGTAGCGGGTACTCCTACGAGCAGTACTTC	CASSGSGYSYEQYF
TRBJ1-3	-	once	TRBV27	TGTGCCAGCAGTTTATCGGCTGGTGGAAACACCATATATTTT	CASSLSAGGNTIYF
TRBJ2-1	TRBD1	-	TRBV30	TGTGCCTGGAGATCAGGGGGAGATGAGCAGTTCTTC	CAWRSGGDEQFF
TRBJ2-2	TRBD2	-	TRBV7-2	TGTGCCAGCAGCTTACTTAGCGGGACGAACACCGGGGAGCTGTTTTTT	CASSLLSGTNTGELFF
TRBJ2-7	-	-	TRBV5-1	TGCGCCAGCAGCGACCGACAGGGAGGCATCTACGAGCAGTACTTC	CASSDRQGGIYEQYF
TRBJ2-1	TRBD1	-	TRBV5-6	TGTGCCAGCGAGATGGGACAGCAAACCTACAATGAGCAGTTCTTC	CASEMGQQTYNEQFF
TRBJ2-1	-	-	TRBV7-2	TGTGCCAGCAGCCCGCGCGAAGGGGGTCTCGTGGATGAGCAGTTCTTC	CASSPREGGLVDEQFF
TRBJ2-7	TRBD2	-	TRBV7-9	TGTGCCAGCGGGGGGACTAGTCTCTACGAGCAGTACTTC	CASGGTSLYEQYF
TRBJ2-1	TRBD2	-	TRBV25-1	TGTGCCAGCAGTGAGATTGTCCTAGCGGGAGAATTCTACAATGAGCAGTTCTTC	CASSEIVLAGEFYNEQFF
TRBJ2-7	-	-	TRBV13	TGTGCCAGCACCGGGACTGGTTCGGGAGAGCAGTACTTC	CASTGTGSGEQYF
TRBJ1-4	-	-	TRBV5-6	TGTGCCAGCAGTCGGGACGGGACGGAAAAACTGTTTTTT	CASSRDGTEKLFF
TRBJ2-5	TRBD2	-	TRBV11-2	TGTGCCAGCAGCATTAGCGGGAGGGTGGAAGAGCAGTACTTC	CASSISGRVEEQYF
TRBJ2-3	-	-	TRBV4-1	TGCGCCAGCAGCCAAGCCGATGGTCGAGGTGATACGCAGTATTTT	CASSQADGRGDTQYF
TRBJ2-7	-	-	TRBV11-2	TGTGCCAGCAGCTTAGGGGTTGACTGGGAGCAGTACTTC	CASSLGVDWEQYF
TRBJ2-5	TRBD2	-	TRBV27	TGTGCCAGCAGTTCTCTAGCGGGATACCCAGAGACCCAGTACTTC	CASSSLAGYPETQYF
TRBJ1-6	-	-	TRBV28	TGTGCCAGCAGTTTATTTTTGGGGACGGATTCACCCCTCCACTTT	CASSLFLGTDSPLHF